This TCR beta chain comes out of a study of a mutant IDH1 vaccine in newly diagnosed glioma. As to time point: baseline, week 1 (first vaccination visit). Treatment here: pre-vaccination baseline after standard-of-care therapy. The germline V gene encodes CDR1 MGHRA and CDR2 YSYEKL. This CDR3 spans 20 amino acids. Trimming left V 0 bases short and J 5 bases short, with 28 bases between. The data were produced by immunoSEQ multiplex PCR, yet TCRdb's version contains in-frame clones alone and is incomplete. The table records tens of thousands of clones, just over 85% of them present only once. This TCR was recovered from a man aged 30-40 years with glioma. The chain carries TRBV4-1 and TRBJ2-5; a weak D match, TRBD2 (6 bases). Sequencing used PBMCs, obtained from a glioma patient treated with radiotherapy, temozolomide or both. CDR3 in amino acids: CASSQDAFQLGLRKGETQYF. Here the CDR3 DNA reads TGCGCCAGCAGCCAAGATGCGTTCCAGTTGGGACTCAGGAAGGGCGAGACCCAGTACTTC.